This TCR beta chain was recovered during a study of Graves' ophthalmopathy and Graves' hyperthyroidism. Findings and limits, study-wide: For separating ophthalmopathy from stable hyperthyroidism, a 13-signature model gave approximately 90% sensitivity and around 80% specificity. Ophthalmopathy progression was predicted by the model at less than 71% sensitivity and less than 80% specificity. Blood also held most thyroid clonotypes expanded above 0.001 frequency.

A remark on this clonotype: What it binds is unknown.

The CDR3 totals 15 residues. V was clipped by 5 bases and J by 7 bases, with 21 bases between them. Germline CDR1 SGHTA, CDR2 FQGNSA. The authors amplified TCR beta CDR3 regions from RNA transcripts. Following a first-round RT-PCR that used HTBI primers, a second-round multiplex PCR was carried out. One entry per CDR3 protein, called by TCRdb with MiXCR from the multiplex PCR reads. The sample lists about 420,000 distinct CDR3 sequences, around 20% seen once, with roughly 3.2% in the top ten. This receptor was obtained from a woman aged 18-29 years with stable Graves' hyperthyroidism. The chain carries TRBV7-2 and TRBJ2-7, with no clear D. Specimen: peripheral blood. The CDR3 protein is CASSRALTGSGEQYF. The CDR3 coding sequence is TGTGCCAGCAGCCGGGCCTTGACCGGCTCCGGAGAGCAGTACTTC.